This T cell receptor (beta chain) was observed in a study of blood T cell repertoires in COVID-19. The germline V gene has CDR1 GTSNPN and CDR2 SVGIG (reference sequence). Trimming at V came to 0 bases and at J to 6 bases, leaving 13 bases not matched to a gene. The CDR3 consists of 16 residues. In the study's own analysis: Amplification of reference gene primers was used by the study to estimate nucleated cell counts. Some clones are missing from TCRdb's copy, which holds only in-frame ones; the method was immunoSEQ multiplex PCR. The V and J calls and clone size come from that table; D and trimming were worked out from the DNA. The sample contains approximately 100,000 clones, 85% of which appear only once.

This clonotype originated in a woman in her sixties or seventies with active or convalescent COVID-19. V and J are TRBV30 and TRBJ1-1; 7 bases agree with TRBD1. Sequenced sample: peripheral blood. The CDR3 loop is CAWSVQGQGGRSEAFF. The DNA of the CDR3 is TGTGCCTGGAGTGTACAAGGGCAGGGGGGAAGATCTGAAGCTTTCTTT.